This T cell receptor (beta chain) emerged from a study of patients and donors after allogeneic stem cell transplantation. The germline gives CDR1 SGDLS, CDR2 YYNGEE. Losses at the gene ends were 4 bases for V and 3 bases for J; bases not matched to a gene: 7. The CDR3 has 14 residues. TCRdb reprocessed the RT-PCR reads with MiXCR, giving one entry per CDR3 protein. Here the sample spans about 960,000 distinct CDR3 sequences, roughly 18% being singletons. The chain combines TRBV9 with TRBJ2-7, with 7 bases lining up with TRBD1. This sequence was found in a human donor who was either an allogeneic HSCT recipient or a stem cell or donor lymphocyte infusion donor (not recorded which). It is not recorded whose cells these are; they may come from a transplant donor. Sequenced: blood, either unsorted or a sorted T cell fraction (not recorded which). The CDR3 coding sequence is TGTGCCAGCAGCCAGGGGGACGGAGTCTACGAGCAGTACTTC. Protein sequence: CASSQGDGVYEQYF.